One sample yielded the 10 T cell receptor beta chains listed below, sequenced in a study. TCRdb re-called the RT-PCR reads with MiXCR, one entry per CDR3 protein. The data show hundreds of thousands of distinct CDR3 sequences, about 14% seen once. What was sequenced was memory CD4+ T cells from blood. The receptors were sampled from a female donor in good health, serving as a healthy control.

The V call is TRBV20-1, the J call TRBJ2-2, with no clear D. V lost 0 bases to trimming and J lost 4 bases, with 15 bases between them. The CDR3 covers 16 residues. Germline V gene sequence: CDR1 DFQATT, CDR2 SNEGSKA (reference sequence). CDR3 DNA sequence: TGCAGTGCTAGAGACGGACCTAACCCATTCACCGGGGAGCTGTTTTTT. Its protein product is CSARDGPNPFTGELFF.

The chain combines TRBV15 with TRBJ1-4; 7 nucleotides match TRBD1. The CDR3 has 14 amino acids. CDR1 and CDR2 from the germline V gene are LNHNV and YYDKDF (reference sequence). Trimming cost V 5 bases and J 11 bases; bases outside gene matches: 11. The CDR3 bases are TGTGCCACCAGCGGACAGGTGCAGGAAGCTAAACTGTTTTTT. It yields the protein CATSGQVQEAKLFF.

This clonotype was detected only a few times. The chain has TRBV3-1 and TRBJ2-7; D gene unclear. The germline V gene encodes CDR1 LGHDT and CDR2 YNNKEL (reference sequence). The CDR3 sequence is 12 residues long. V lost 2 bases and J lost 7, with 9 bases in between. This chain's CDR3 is CASSQWLYEQYF. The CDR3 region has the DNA TGTGCCAGCAGCCAATGGCTTTATGAGCAGTACTTC.

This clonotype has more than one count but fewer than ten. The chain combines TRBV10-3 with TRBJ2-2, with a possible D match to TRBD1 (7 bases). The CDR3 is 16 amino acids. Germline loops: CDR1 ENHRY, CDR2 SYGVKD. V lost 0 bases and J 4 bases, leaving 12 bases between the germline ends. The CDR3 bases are TGTGCCATCAGTGAGTCGCAGGGGGGTGCCACCGGGGAGCTGTTTTTT. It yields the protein CAISESQGGATGELFF.

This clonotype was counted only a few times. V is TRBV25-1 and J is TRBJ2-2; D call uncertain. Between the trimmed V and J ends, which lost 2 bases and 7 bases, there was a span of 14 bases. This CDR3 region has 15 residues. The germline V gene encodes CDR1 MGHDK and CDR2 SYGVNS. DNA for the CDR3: TGTGCCAGCAGTGAACCTGGGGTTTCGGTCGGGGAGCTGTTTTTT. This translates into CASSEPGVSVGELFF.

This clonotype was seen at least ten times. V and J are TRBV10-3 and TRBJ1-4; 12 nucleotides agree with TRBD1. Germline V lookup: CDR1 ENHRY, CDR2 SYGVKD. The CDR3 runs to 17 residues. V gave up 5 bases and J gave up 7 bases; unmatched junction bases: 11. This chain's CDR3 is CAISRDPGTGGGEKLFF. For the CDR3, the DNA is TGTGCCATCAGTCGAGATCCCGGGACAGGGGGCGGTGAAAAACTGTTTTTT.

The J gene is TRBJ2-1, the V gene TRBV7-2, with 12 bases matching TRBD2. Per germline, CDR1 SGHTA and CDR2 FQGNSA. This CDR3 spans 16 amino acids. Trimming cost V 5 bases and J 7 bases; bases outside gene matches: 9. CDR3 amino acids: CASSPRLAGARNEQFF. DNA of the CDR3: TGTGCCAGCAGCCCCCGACTAGCGGGAGCTAGGAATGAGCAGTTCTTC.

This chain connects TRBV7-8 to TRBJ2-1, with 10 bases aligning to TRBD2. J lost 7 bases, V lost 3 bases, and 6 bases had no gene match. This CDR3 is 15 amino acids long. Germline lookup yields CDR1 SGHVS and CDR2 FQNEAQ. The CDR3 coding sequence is TGTGCCAGCAGCTTCATAGCGGGAGGTCAGAATGAGCAGTTCTTC. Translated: CASSFIAGGQNEQFF.

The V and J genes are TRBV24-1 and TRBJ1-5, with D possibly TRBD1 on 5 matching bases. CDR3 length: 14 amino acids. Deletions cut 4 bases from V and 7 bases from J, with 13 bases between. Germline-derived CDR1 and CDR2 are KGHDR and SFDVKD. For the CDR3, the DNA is TGTGCCACCAGTGACGGGGGGAGTGAGCAGCCCCAGCATTTT. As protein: CATSDGGSEQPQHF.

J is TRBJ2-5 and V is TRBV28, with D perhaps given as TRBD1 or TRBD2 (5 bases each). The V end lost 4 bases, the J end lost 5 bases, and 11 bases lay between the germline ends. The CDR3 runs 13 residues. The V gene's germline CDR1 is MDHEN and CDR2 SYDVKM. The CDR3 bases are TGTGCCAGCAGTTCAGGGAGTTTGGAGACCCAGTACTTC. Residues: CASSSGSLETQYF. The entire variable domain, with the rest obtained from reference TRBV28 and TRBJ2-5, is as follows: DVKVTQSSRYLVKRTGEKVFLECVQDMDHENMFWYRQDPGLGLRLIYFSYDVKMKEKGDIPEGYSVSREKKERFSLILESASTNQTSMYLCASSSGSLETQYFGPGTRLLVL.